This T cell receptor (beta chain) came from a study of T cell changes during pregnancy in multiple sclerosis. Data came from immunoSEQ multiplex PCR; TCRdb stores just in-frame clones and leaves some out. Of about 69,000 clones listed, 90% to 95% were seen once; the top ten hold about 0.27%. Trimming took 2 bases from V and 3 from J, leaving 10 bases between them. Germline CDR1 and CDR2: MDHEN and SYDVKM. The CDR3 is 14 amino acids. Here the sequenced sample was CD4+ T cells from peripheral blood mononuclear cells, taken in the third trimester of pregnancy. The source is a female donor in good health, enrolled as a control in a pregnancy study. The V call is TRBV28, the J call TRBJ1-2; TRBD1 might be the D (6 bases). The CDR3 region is CASSLGGADYGYTF. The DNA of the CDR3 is TGTGCCAGCAGTTTAGGGGGGGCGGACTATGGCTACACCTTC.